Sequencing of this T cell receptor (beta chain) was carried out in a study of blood T cell repertoires in COVID-19. Clinical history as reported by participants underpinned cohort assignment. Per germline, CDR1 MDHEN and CDR2 SYDVKM. The CDR3 length is 14 residues. Trimming took 8 bases from V and 7 from J; bases not matched to a gene: 8. Clones were read by immunoSEQ multiplex PCR, and TCRdb kept only the in-frame ones, dropping some. The table has fewer than 350,000 clones, 85% seen once; the top ten hold under 3%. The sample taken for sequencing was PBMCs or T cells enriched from blood (not recorded which). This sequence originates from a woman aged 45-60 years who had recovered from COVID-19. The V call is TRBV28, the J call TRBJ1-5; 10 bases line up with TRBD1. CDR3 DNA: TGTGCCAGCTACGGGACAGGGGACTTCCAGCCCCAGCATTTT. This translates into CASYGTGDFQPQHF.